These 19 T cell receptor beta chains originate from one sample sequenced in a study of PD-1 blockade in classical Hodgkin lymphoma. All patients experienced relapse after autologous stem cell transplantation, and brentuximab vedotin exposure was variable. Repertoires were generated with immunoSEQ multiplex PCR, while TCRdb's copy carries only in-frame clones and drops some. The profile shows roughly 4,700 clones, roughly 70% of them singletons. The material sequenced was peripheral blood mononuclear cells (PBMCs), taken before the second cycle of nivolumab. These receptors were obtained from a human donor with classical Hodgkin lymphoma.

CDR3 nucleotide sequence: TGTGCCAGCAGTCACCAGGGGAACACTGAAGCTTTCTTT. Amino acids: CASSHQGNTEAFF. V and J are TRBV6-1 and TRBJ1-1; the D gene is possibly TRBD1 (5 bases). In germline, CDR1 is MNHNS, CDR2 SASEGT. The CDR3 sequence is 13 residues long. V gave up 5 bases and J gave up 1 base, with 8 bases separating them.

The chain has TRBV19 and TRBJ1-5; 7 nucleotides match TRBD1. CDR1 is LNHDA and CDR2 is SQIVND in the germline V gene (reference sequence). Trimming removed 9 bases from V and 1 base from J; junction bases left unmatched: 9. The CDR3 runs 15 residues. The CDR3 loop reads CASSYRDRSNQPQHF. The CDR3 bases are TGTGCCAGCAGCTACCGGGACAGAAGCAATCAGCCCCAGCATTTT.

In its sample, this clone was seen a few times. The gene calls are TRBV6-9 and TRBJ1-1; TRBD1 is a possible D gene (5 bases). CDR1 is MNHGY, CDR2 SVAAGI, per germline. V shed 8 bases and J shed 3 bases, with 16 bases lying between them. The CDR3 loop spans 14 amino acids. The CDR3 sequence is CASSSGREYTEAFF. The CDR3 DNA reads TGTGCCAGCTCCTCTGGCAGGGAATACACTGAAGCTTTCTTT.

The chain has TRBV7-9 and TRBJ2-7; possible D gene TRBD2, 5 bases. This CDR3 has 12 amino acids. V was trimmed by 0 bases and J by 5 bases, leaving 5 bases between them. Germline values: CDR1 SEHNR, CDR2 FQNEAQ (reference sequence). This CDR3 reads CASSLARDEQYF. CDR3 nucleotides: TGTGCCAGCAGCTTAGCGAGGGACGAGCAGTACTTC. The complete variable domain, with remaining parts taken from reference TRBV7-9 and TRBJ2-7, reads DTGVSQNPRHKITKRGQNVTFRCDPISEHNRLYWYRQTLGQGPEFLTYFQNEAQLEKSRLLSDRFSAERPKGSFSTLEIQRTEQGDSAMYLCASSLARDEQYFGPGTRLTVT.

The chain has TRBV11-2 and TRBJ1-6; 11 bases fit TRBD1. With V trimmed by 0 bases and J by 6 bases, 7 bases remained unmatched. The CDR3 length is 18 residues. From germline, CDR1 is SGHAT and CDR2 FQNNGV. CDR3 DNA sequence: TGTGCCAGCAGCTTAGATCTCTTTGGGACAGGGGGTAATTCACCCCTCCACTTT. It yields the protein CASSLDLFGTGGNSPLHF.

This clone was picked up a small number of times. V and J are TRBV25-1 and TRBJ1-5; D call uncertain. Per germline, CDR1 MGHDK and CDR2 SYGVNS. Between the trimmed V and J ends, which lost 7 bases and 5 bases, there was a span of 9 bases. The CDR3 sequence is 12 residues long. The CDR3 spells CASTLPYQPQHF. CDR3 bases: TGTGCCAGCACCCTCCCCTATCAGCCCCAGCATTTT. Together with reference TRBV25-1 and TRBJ1-5, the CDR3 gives the full variable domain: EADIYQTPRYLVIGTGKKITLECSQTMGHDKMYWYQQDPGMELHLIHYSYGVNSTEKGDLSSESTVSRIRTEHFPLTLESARPSHTSQYLCASTLPYQPQHFGDGTRLSIL.

The CDR3 region is CASRDTGSPGETQYF. In DNA, the CDR3 is TGTGCCAGCAGAGATACCGGGAGCCCGGGGGAGACCCAGTACTTC. V is TRBV6-6 and J is TRBJ2-5; D possibly corresponds to TRBD2 (6 bases). The CDR3 sequence is 15 residues long. Germline V CDR1 and CDR2: MNHNY, SVGAGI (reference sequence). Trimming pared 6 bases from V and 5 bases from J, leaving 19 bases between.

This clone was counted only a few times. This chain joins TRBV29-1 and TRBJ2-3; D tentatively reads TRBD1 or TRBD2 (5 bases each). The CDR3 is made up of 15 amino acids. V lost 7 bases, J lost 5 bases, and 22 bases lay in between. Per germline, CDR1 SQVTM and CDR2 ANQGSEA. The CDR3 loop reads CSGLGTSGLGDTQYF. DNA for the CDR3: TGCAGCGGCCTTGGGACCTCGGGGCTCGGAGATACGCAGTATTTT.

This clone was counted once. The J gene is TRBJ1-6, the V gene TRBV27, with unresolved D. Germline CDR1 is MNHEY and CDR2 is SMNVEV (reference sequence). Deletions cut 0 bases from V and 13 bases from J, with 22 bases between. This CDR3 spans 17 amino acids. In nucleotides, the CDR3 is TGTGCCAGCAGTTTATCGTGGCGGGGTGGCGGGAAGAGGCCCCTCCACTTT. This gives the protein CASSLSWRGGGKRPLHF.

Here the CDR3 DNA reads TGCGCCAGCAGCGGGGGGGGCACAGATACGCAGTATTTT. It translates to CASSGGGTDTQYF. The chain couples TRBV10-2 to TRBJ2-3; TRBD2 agrees at 8 bases. V lost 6 bases to trimming and J lost 1 base; unmatched junction nucleotides: 0. The V gene's germline CDR1 is WSHSY and CDR2 SAAADI. This CDR3 has 13 residues.

In its sample, this clone is medium-sized. The chain recombines TRBV11-2 with TRBJ2-1; the D gene is possibly TRBD1 (5 bases). There are 14 residues in the CDR3. CDR1 and CDR2 (germline): SGHAT, FQNNGV. Trimming removed 1 base at V and 8 bases at J, with 12 bases between. CDR3 residues: CASSLVARVDEQFF. The CDR3 DNA is TGTGCCAGCAGCTTAGTAGCCAGGGTTGATGAGCAGTTCTTC. Supplemented by reference TRBV11-2 and TRBJ2-1, the full variable domain reads EAGVAQSPRYKIIEKRQSVAFWCNPISGHATLYWYQQILGQGPKLLIQFQNNGVVDDSQLPKDRFSAERLKGVDSTLKIQPAKLEDSAVYLCASSLVARVDEQFFGPGTRLTVL.

This clone was found once. The rearrangement links TRBV5-5 to TRBJ2-1, with D unclear. The CDR3 is 14 residues long. V lost 1 base, J lost 5 bases, and 10 bases lay in between. CDR1 and CDR2 (germline): SGHKS, YYEKEE (reference sequence). CDR3 bases: TGTGCCAGCAGCTTGTGGGCCCTAAACAATGAGCAGTTCTTC. Translating gives CASSLWALNNEQFF.

V usage is TRBV29-1 and J usage is TRBJ1-1; D uncertain. The CDR3 sequence is 11 residues long. V was shortened by 5 bases and J by 2 bases, with 6 bases between the two germline ends. CDR1 is SQVTM, CDR2 ANQGSEA, per germline. Here the CDR3 reads CSVKPNTEAFF. For the CDR3, the DNA is TGCAGCGTTAAACCAAACACTGAAGCTTTCTTT. The variable domain in full, completed from reference TRBV29-1 and TRBJ1-1, reads SAVISQKPSRDICQRGTSLTIQCQVDSQVTMMFWYRQQPGQSLTLIATANQGSEATYESGFVIDKFPISRPNLTFSTLTVSNMSPEDSSIYLCSVKPNTEAFFGQGTRLTVV.

The rearrangement links TRBV5-8 to TRBJ2-7; unclear D gene. Germline CDR1 reads SGHTS; CDR2 reads YDEGEE. The CDR3 extends over 14 amino acids. V lost 0 bases, J lost 0 bases, and 7 bases lay in between. CDR3 sequence: CASSLDPASYEQYF. The CDR3 nucleotides are TGTGCCAGCAGCTTGGATCCAGCCTCCTACGAGCAGTACTTC.

The chain links TRBV5-4 to TRBJ2-7; D is uncertain. CDR1 is SGHNT and CDR2 is YYREEE in the germline V gene (reference sequence). This CDR3 has 11 residues. With 4 bases removed from V and 6 bases from J, the gap between germline ends came to 8 bases. The CDR3 sequence is CASSVSGEQYF. DNA for the CDR3: TGTGCCAGCAGCGTTAGTGGCGAGCAGTACTTC.

The chain has TRBV5-1 and TRBJ2-2, with D hard to call. The CDR3 covers 15 residues. V lost 4 bases, J lost 4 bases, and 14 bases lay in between. Germline lookup yields CDR1 SGHRS and CDR2 YFSETQ. The chain's CDR3 is CASSPAVERTGELFF. The CDR3 DNA reads TGCGCCAGCAGCCCGGCGGTAGAACGCACCGGGGAGCTGTTTTTT.

This chain links TRBV7-8 with TRBJ1-4, with 7 positions matching TRBD1. CDR3 length: 14 residues. Germline V lookup: CDR1 SGHVS, CDR2 FQNEAQ. The ends lost 6 bases at V and 7 bases at J; junction bases unmatched: 8. The CDR3 loop is CASRDRVGGEKLFF. The DNA for the CDR3 is TGTGCCAGCAGAGACAGGGTCGGAGGTGAAAAACTGTTTTTT.

The rearrangement joins TRBV6-6 to TRBJ1-6; 10 bases are shared with TRBD1. V shed 10 bases and J 9 bases; nucleotides not matched to a gene: 6. The germline CDR1 and CDR2 sequences are MNHNY and SVGAGI (reference sequence). This CDR3 contains 13 residues. The CDR3 DNA is TGTGCCACCCTGGGACAGGGGAGTTCACCCCTCCACTTT. Translation gives CATLGQGSSPLHF.

The CDR3 coding sequence is TGTGCCATCAGTAGGGAGACCACTGAAGCTTTCTTT. The encoded protein is CAISRETTEAFF. The chain joins TRBV10-3 to TRBJ1-1; D gene uncertain. This CDR3 region has 12 residues. CDR1 and CDR2 from the germline V gene are ENHRY and SYGVKD. V gave up 5 bases and J gave up 4 bases, with 8 bases separating them.